Shown below are 11 T cell receptor beta chains from a single sample sequenced in a study of response to subunit inactivated influenza vaccine. Each CDR3 protein gets one entry after TCRdb re-called the RT-PCR reads with MiXCR. Found here are around 250,000 distinct CDR3 sequences, 12% of them singletons; the top ten hold 7.8%. The material was non-naive T cells sorted from PBMCs, obtained roughly 15 days before vaccination. The receptor set was obtained from a man aged 45 to 65 who received an inactivated influenza vaccine.

J is TRBJ2-1 and V is TRBV5-1, with TRBD2 identical over 12 bases. CDR1 is SGHRS, CDR2 YFSETQ, per germline. J was trimmed by 5 bases and V by 2 bases; bases with no gene match: 2. This CDR3 spans 15 amino acids. CDR3 sequence reads: CASSFLAGGDNEQFF. The CDR3 DNA follows: TGCGCCAGCAGCTTTCTAGCGGGAGGGGACAATGAGCAGTTCTTC.

This clonotype has a handful of counts. The chain links TRBV7-2 to TRBJ1-2; D is uncertain. This CDR3 has 14 residues. Germline CDR1 is SGHTA and CDR2 is FQGNSA. Deletions cut 1 base from V and 4 bases from J, with 10 bases between. CDR3 in amino acids: CASSLDRNRYGYTF. CDR3 nucleotide sequence: TGTGCCAGCAGCTTAGACCGAAATCGCTATGGCTACACCTTC.

The chain is built from TRBV19 and TRBJ1-1; tentatively, D is TRBD1 (5 bases). V lost 6 bases and J lost 0, with 8 bases in between. The CDR3 consists of 13 residues. Germline CDR1 is LNHDA and CDR2 is SQIVND (reference sequence). CDR3 residues: CASSRVVNTEAFF. The CDR3 DNA is TGTGCCAGTAGCAGGGTGGTGAACACTGAAGCTTTCTTT. Full variable domain (outside the CDR3, taken from reference TRBV19 and TRBJ1-1): DGGITQSPKYLFRKEGQNVTLSCEQNLNHDAMYWYRQDPGQGLRLIYYSQIVNDFQKGDIAEGYSVSREKKESFPLTVTSAQKNPTAFYLCASSRVVNTEAFFGQGTRLTVV.

The chain carries TRBV20-1 and TRBJ2-1; TRBD2 might be the D (5 bases). The V end was cut by 0 bases, the J end by 1 base, with 13 bases between. CDR1 is DFQATT, CDR2 SNEGSKA, per germline (reference sequence). CDR3 size: 16 residues. CDR3 residues: CSARDQASPSYNEQFF. The CDR3 DNA follows: TGCAGTGCTAGAGATCAGGCTAGCCCGTCCTACAATGAGCAGTTCTTC.

This clonotype occurred many times. This CDR3 is CSVALAGGYRHTDTQYF. The CDR3 region has the DNA TGCAGCGTCGCCCTAGCGGGGGGTTACCGACACACAGATACGCAGTATTTT. The gene calls are TRBV29-1 and TRBJ2-3, with 11 bases that match TRBD2. The V gene's germline CDR1 is SQVTM and CDR2 ANQGSEA. There are 17 residues in the CDR3. The V and J ends lost 6 bases and 2 bases, in that order; junction bases with no gene match: 13.

CDR3 in DNA: TGCGCCAGCAGCTTGAAATCTCAAGAGACCCAGTACTTC. Translated, it gives CASSLKSQETQYF. V gene TRBV5-1 combines with J gene TRBJ2-5; no reliable D call. The CDR3 runs 13 residues. The germline V gene has CDR1 SGHRS and CDR2 YFSETQ. The V end was cut by 1 base, the J end by 2 bases, with 6 bases between.

The sample holds many counts of this clonotype. The rearrangement links TRBV6-5 to TRBJ2-1, with a weak D call TRBD2 (5 bases). Germline V gene lookup returns CDR1 MNHEY and CDR2 SVGAGI. This CDR3 spans 17 amino acids. V was clipped by 2 bases and J by 4 bases, with 18 bases between them. The CDR3 spells CASSYAPSSTKYNEQFF. The CDR3 bases are TGTGCCAGCAGTTACGCTCCATCTAGCACTAAATACAATGAGCAGTTCTTC.

This clonotype appeared a few times. CDR3 sequence reads: CASSEGLGNYGYTF. Here the CDR3 DNA reads TGTGCCAGCAGTGAAGGTTTGGGGAACTATGGCTACACCTTC. This chain connects TRBV6-1 to TRBJ1-2; D is unclear. Trimming left V 1 base short and J 2 bases short, with 8 bases between. The CDR3 is made up of 14 amino acids. Per the germline V gene, CDR1 is MNHNS and CDR2 is SASEGT.

This clonotype came up a few times. The V call is TRBV7-9, the J call TRBJ2-1; possibly TRBD1 for D (6 bases). The germline CDR1 and CDR2 sequences are SEHNR and FQNEAQ (reference sequence). This CDR3 has 16 residues. V was pared by 0 bases and J by 5 bases, with 14 bases between. The CDR3 bases are TGTGCCAGCAGCTTAGCCCCAGGACAGAAAAACAATGAGCAGTTCTTC. This sequence encodes CASSLAPGQKNNEQFF.

This clonotype was counted ten times or more. This chain joins TRBV18 and TRBJ2-7; D call uncertain. CDR1 is KGHSH and CDR2 is LQKENI in the germline V gene. The CDR3 has 17 amino acids. V was pared by 0 bases and J by 0 bases, with 15 bases between. CDR3 sequence reads: CASSPPPWDKSSYEQYF. The DNA of the CDR3 is TGTGCCAGCTCACCACCCCCCTGGGATAAAAGCTCCTACGAGCAGTACTTC.

This clonotype was seen many times. V and J are TRBV20-1 and TRBJ2-4; no clear D gene. Germline V gene data show CDR1 as DFQATT and CDR2 as SNEGSKA (reference sequence). V was shortened by 3 bases and J by 0 bases, with 18 bases between the two germline ends. The CDR3 is 17 residues long. The CDR3 nucleotides read TGCAGTGCTAGTCAGTTTAGTCCGTTTCTAGCCAAAAACATTCAGTACTTC. Its protein is CSASQFSPFLAKNIQYF.